This TCR beta chain originates from a study of T cells in Graves' hyperthyroidism and ophthalmopathy. The PBMCs studied were ones that came from 10 ml fresh peripheral blood. There are many counts of this clonotype. The TCR beta CDR3 regions underwent amplification using RNA transcripts as the source. The TCR CDR3 first-round RT-PCR relied on the HTBI primer set. TCRdb called the multiplex PCR reads again in MiXCR, with one record for every CDR3 protein. The sample gives hundreds of thousands of distinct CDR3 sequences, over 12% of which show up once; 13% is in the top ten. Sequenced sample: blood. The TCR comes from a young man with Graves' ophthalmopathy.

CDR3 coding DNA: TGTGCCAGCAGCTTAGGACTAGCGGGGGGGCCGCTAGATACGCAGTATTTT. Translated: CASSLGLAGGPLDTQYF. The rearrangement links TRBV7-2 to TRBJ2-3; 14 nucleotides agree with TRBD2. This CDR3 contains 17 residues. Germline-derived CDR1 and CDR2 are SGHTA and FQGNSA. V shed 1 base and J 5 bases; nucleotides not matched to a gene: 5. Filled out from reference TRBV7-2 and TRBJ2-3, the complete variable domain reads GAGVSQSPSNKVTEKGKDVELRCDPISGHTALYWYRQSLGQGLEFLIYFQGNSAPDKSGLPSDRFSAERTGGSVSTLTIQRTQQEDSAVYLCASSLGLAGGPLDTQYFGPGTRLTVL.